Below, 11 T cell receptor beta chains from the same sample are listed, as sequenced in a study of CD8 T cells in ankylosing spondylitis. MiXCR, applied by TCRdb to the 5' RACE reads, yields one record per CDR3 protein. The sample contains roughly 350,000 distinct CDR3 sequences, 8% of which appear only once. Study-wide results and caveats: Blood from ankylosing spondylitis patients appeared to carry a characteristic eight-variant TCR beta motif.

These receptors' targets are unknown. Sequencing input: blood, either unsorted or a sorted T cell fraction (not recorded which). The origin of the receptors is a male donor with ankylosing spondylitis.

Details on this clonotype: One base away lies a much larger clone, so this may be a sequencing read error. The chain employs TRBV5-1 and TRBJ2-2; perhaps TRBD2 as D (5 bases). The germline V gene encodes CDR1 SGHRS and CDR2 YFSETQ. The CDR3 loop spans 18 amino acids. The CDR3 here is CASSFKVGESLRTGELLF. Written as DNA, the CDR3 is TGCGCCAGCAGCTTTAAGGTCGGGGAATCGCTGCGGACCGGGGAGCTGCTTTTT.

This clonotype turned up a few times. The chain combines TRBV20-1 with TRBJ1-1; 7 positions agree with TRBD1. The V gene end was trimmed by 1 base and the J gene end by 0 bases; junction bases not matched to a gene: 5. The CDR3 contains 15 residues. Germline assignment: CDR1 DFQATT and CDR2 SNEGSKA (reference sequence). For the CDR3, the DNA is TGCAGTGCTAGAGTCCCCAGGGGGATGAACACTGAAGCTTTCTTT. Protein product: CSARVPRGMNTEAFF.

This clonotype was picked up a small number of times. The rearrangement uses TRBV10-3 and TRBJ2-3, with 9 positions matching TRBD1. This CDR3 has 15 residues. Trimming removed 7 bases from V and 7 bases from J; junction bases left unmatched: 12. Germline assignment: CDR1 ENHRY and CDR2 SYGVKD. For the CDR3, the DNA is TGTGCCATCACCCCAGGGACAGGGTCTGTGAATACGCAGTATTTT. Amino acids: CAITPGTGSVNTQYF.

This rearrangement joins TRBV7-9 to TRBJ2-1; D call uncertain. This CDR3 is built from 12 residues. V lost 5 bases and J lost 6, with 8 bases in between. Per the germline V gene, CDR1 is SEHNR and CDR2 is FQNEAQ (reference sequence). The CDR3 is CASSPITNEQFF. In DNA, the CDR3 is TGTGCCAGCAGCCCGATAACCAATGAGCAGTTCTTC.

In this sample, this clonotype is medium-sized. CDR3 DNA sequence: TGCAGCGTTGCCCAGGGGGGTTCGAACACTGAAGCTTTCTTT. Its translation: CSVAQGGSNTEAFF. The chain employs TRBV29-1 and TRBJ1-1; 7 nucleotides line up with TRBD1. The J segment lost 1 base and the V segment lost 4 bases, leaving 6 bases of the junction unmatched. Germline V lookup: CDR1 SQVTM, CDR2 ANQGSEA. This CDR3 has 14 amino acids.

This clonotype came up many times. V gene TRBV5-1 combines with J gene TRBJ2-1; no clear D. The CDR3 sequence is 15 residues long. Germline V gene sequence: CDR1 SGHRS, CDR2 YFSETQ. The V end was cut by 2 bases, the J end by 0 bases, with 9 bases between. CDR3 loop: CASSFERSSYNEQFF. The CDR3 bases are TGCGCCAGCAGCTTTGAGCGAAGCTCCTACAATGAGCAGTTCTTC.

This clonotype has more than one count but fewer than ten. The chain links TRBV28 to TRBJ2-1; 11 nucleotides align to TRBD2. The J segment lost 4 bases and the V segment lost 5 bases, leaving 7 bases of the junction unmatched. The germline V gene has CDR1 MDHEN and CDR2 SYDVKM. The CDR3 sequence is 16 residues long. The DNA for the CDR3 is TGTGCCAGCAGTACCGGGACTAGCGGAGGGTACAATGAGCAGTTCTTC. It codes for CASSTGTSGGYNEQFF.

The chain links TRBV29-1 to TRBJ1-3; no clear D gene. Germline CDR1 reads SQVTM; CDR2 reads ANQGSEA. The CDR3 is made up of 12 amino acids. Trimming removed 6 bases at V and 0 bases at J, with 6 bases between. The CDR3 protein is CSVRVSGNTIYF. The CDR3 bases are TGCAGCGTACGGGTCTCTGGAAACACCATATATTTT.

This clonotype was detected only a few times. The genes are TRBV20-1 and TRBJ2-1; TRBD1 matches at 10 bases. J gave up 4 bases and V 6 bases, and 6 bases lay outside the gene matches. The CDR3 is made up of 14 amino acids. Looked up from germline, CDR1 is DFQATT and CDR2 is SNEGSKA (reference sequence). CDR3 nucleotide sequence: TGCAGTGCAAAACGGGACAGGGGTTACAATGAGCAGTTCTTC. This codes for CSAKRDRGYNEQFF.

This clonotype showed up many times. The chain uses TRBV20-1 and TRBJ2-1, with D perhaps TRBD1 (8 bases). The CDR3 has 13 amino acids. CDR1 and CDR2 from the germline V gene are DFQATT and SNEGSKA (reference sequence). Trimming removed 5 bases at V and 5 bases at J, with 13 bases between. DNA of the CDR3: TGCAGTGCTCACAGGGGGGGGGACAATGAGCAGTTCTTC. Translating gives CSAHRGGDNEQFF.

This rearrangement joins TRBV30 to TRBJ2-1; D gene unclear. V shed 0 bases and J shed 7 bases, with 7 bases lying between them. Per the germline V gene, CDR1 is GTSNPN and CDR2 is SVGIG (reference sequence). This CDR3 comprises 12 residues. In DNA form, the CDR3 reads TGTGCCTGGAGTGTACAATGGAATGAGCAGTTCTTC. Its protein product is CAWSVQWNEQFF.